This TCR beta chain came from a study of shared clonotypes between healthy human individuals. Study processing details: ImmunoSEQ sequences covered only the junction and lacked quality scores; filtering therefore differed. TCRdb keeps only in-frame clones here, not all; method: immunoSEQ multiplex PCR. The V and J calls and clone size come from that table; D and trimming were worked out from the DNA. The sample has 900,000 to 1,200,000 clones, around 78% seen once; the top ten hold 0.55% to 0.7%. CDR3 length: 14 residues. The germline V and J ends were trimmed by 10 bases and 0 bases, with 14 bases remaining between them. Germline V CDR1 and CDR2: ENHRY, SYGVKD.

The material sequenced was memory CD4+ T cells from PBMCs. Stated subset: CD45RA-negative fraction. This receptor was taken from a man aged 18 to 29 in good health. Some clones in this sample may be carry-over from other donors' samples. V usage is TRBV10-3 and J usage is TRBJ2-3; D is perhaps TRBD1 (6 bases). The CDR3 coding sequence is TGTGCCAGCCGGGACACTTCTAGCACAGATACGCAGTATTTT. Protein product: CASRDTSSTDTQYF.